The clone carrying this T cell receptor beta chain appeared a few times. Its antigen is not known. The data belong to a study of Ad26.COV2.S vaccination and SARS-CoV-2 variants. In the study overall: Donor was one of the participants in the Ad26.COV2.S arm of the COV1001 trial.

Study-level results: Higher spike-specific TCR breadth was found in vaccine recipients than in placebo recipients.

The CDR3 has 13 amino acids. The germline V gene encodes CDR1 SEHNR and CDR2 FQNEAQ (reference sequence). V lost 4 bases to trimming and J lost 4 bases, with 11 bases between them. Documented treatment: around 19 received Ad26.COV2.S at low or high dose, single or two shots; about 5 received placebo; per-sample allocation not given. Samples were taken on day 63 after the first vaccine or placebo injection. Assay: immunoSEQ multiplex PCR; the TCRdb copy retains only in-frame clones and omits some. The profile shows about 330,000 clones, 90% of them singletons. The receptor was isolated from a person between 18 and 65 years old who received the Ad26.COV2.S COVID-19 vaccine or a placebo. The chain is built from TRBV7-9 and TRBJ2-7; D is unclear. The sequenced sample was peripheral blood, obtained in a trial of Ad26.COV2.S vaccine versus placebo. CDR3 sequence reads: CASSSFLFYEQYV. The DNA for the CDR3 is TGTGCCAGCAGCTCTTTTTTGTTTTACGAGCAGTACGTC.